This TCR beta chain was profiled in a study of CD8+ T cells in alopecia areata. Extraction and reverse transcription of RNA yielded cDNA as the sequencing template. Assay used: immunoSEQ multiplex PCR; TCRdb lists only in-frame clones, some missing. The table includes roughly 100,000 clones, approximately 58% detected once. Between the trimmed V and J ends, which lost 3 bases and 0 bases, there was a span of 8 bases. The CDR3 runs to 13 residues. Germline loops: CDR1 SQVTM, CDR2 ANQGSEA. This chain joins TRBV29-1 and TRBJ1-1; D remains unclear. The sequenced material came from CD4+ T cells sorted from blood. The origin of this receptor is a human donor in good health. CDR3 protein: CSVDEAMNTEAFF. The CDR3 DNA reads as TGCAGCGTTGACGAGGCAATGAACACTGAAGCTTTCTTT.